This TCR beta chain stems from a study of T cell repertoires in cytomegalovirus infection. Each CDR3 protein is one row after TCRdb ran MiXCR on the reads. The sample contains approximately 910,000 distinct CDR3 sequences, roughly 30% of which appear only once. A note on this clonotype: Its antigen remains unidentified.

The ends lost 5 bases at V and 5 bases at J; junction bases unmatched: 8. CDR3 length equals 14 residues. Per germline, CDR1 SGHTA and CDR2 FQGNSA. The sequences come from cultured CD8+ T cells from PBMCs, collected from culture after CMV antigen stimulation. The origin of this receptor is a human donor in good health (CMV status not recorded). Some clones in this sample may be carry-over from other donors' samples. V usage is TRBV7-2 and J usage is TRBJ1-1; 7 positions match TRBD1. In DNA, the CDR3 is TGTGCCAGCAGCCCCACAGGGGCACAAACTGAAGCTTTCTTT. Its translation: CASSPTGAQTEAFF.